These 5 T cell receptor beta chains were sequenced from one sample in a study of cytomegalovirus exposure and HLA in healthy donors. This PCR relied on a set of 60 Vbeta primers and 13 Jbeta primers. Profiled with immunoSEQ multiplex PCR; TCRdb holds only in-frame clones, not every one. The table has about 190,000 clones, 84% seen once. Sequences were obtained from PBMCs. These receptors came from a woman between 45 and 65 years old in good health and CMV-seropositive.

The chain employs TRBV4-2 and TRBJ1-2; D may be TRBD1 (5 bases). With 5 bases removed from V and 8 bases from J, the gap between germline ends came to 18 bases. This CDR3 contains 14 residues. Germline CDR1 reads LGHNA; CDR2 reads YNFKEQ. The CDR3 sequence is CASSLGGGSGGYTF. The CDR3 nucleotides are TGTGCCAGCAGCTTGGGGGGAGGTAGCGGCGGCTACACCTTC.

The chain uses TRBV6-5 and TRBJ1-5; 9 bases line up with TRBD1. V shed 7 bases, J shed 4 bases, and the junction held 5 bases outside the gene matches. The germline CDR1 and CDR2 sequences are MNHEY and SVGAGI. The CDR3 is 14 amino acids. The CDR3 nucleotides read TGTGCCAGCACCGCGACAGGGGGAAATCAGCCCCAGCATTTT. Translated, it gives CASTATGGNQPQHF.

This clone was picked up one time. The V gene is TRBV10-1, the J gene TRBJ2-1, with D maybe TRBD2 (5 bases). This CDR3 region has 14 residues. Germline assignment: CDR1 WNHNN and CDR2 SYGVQD (reference sequence). The V gene lost 5 bases and the J gene lost 4 bases, with 12 bases spanning the gap. Written as DNA, the CDR3 is TGCGCCAGCAGTAAGGCTAGCCCTTACAATGAGCAGTTCTTC. It is translated as CASSKASPYNEQFF.

The V and J genes are TRBV19 and TRBJ2-3; D might be TRBD2 (7 bases). Germline V gives CDR1 LNHDA, CDR2 SQIVND (reference sequence). The CDR3 covers 16 residues. Trimming took off 4 bases at V and 4 bases at J, with 18 bases between the two ends. The CDR3 coding sequence is TGTGCCAGTAGTACCCGTCGGGGGGCAAGAGCAGATACGCAGTATTTT. Its protein product is CASSTRRGARADTQYF.

The rearrangement links TRBV7-2 to TRBJ2-1; no definite D call. Trimming stripped 5 bases from V and 4 bases from J, with 9 bases between. CDR1 and CDR2 from the germline V gene are SGHTA and FQGNSA. The CDR3 consists of 13 residues. In nucleotides, the CDR3 is TGTGCCAGCAGCCTGAGTACGTACAATGAGCAGTTCTTC. Translation: CASSLSTYNEQFF.